Listed here are 22 T cell receptor beta chains from one sample, sequenced in a study of early T cells in non-severe SARS-CoV-2 infection. TCRdb reprocessed the 5' RACE reads via MiXCR and lists one record per CDR3 protein. The sample lists 60,000 to 75,000 distinct CDR3 sequences, 12% occurring once. The source material was whole blood. These receptors were collected from an adult who was a healthcare worker with PCR-confirmed SARS-CoV-2 infection or an uninfected control (not recorded which).

This clonotype was seen at least ten times. The rearrangement uses TRBV6-5 and TRBJ2-5; D is undetermined. Germline values: CDR1 MNHEY, CDR2 SVGAGI. CDR3 size: 11 residues. The V and J ends lost 8 bases and 5 bases respectively, with 9 bases between them. CDR3 loop: CASRLVETQYF. The CDR3 DNA reads TGTGCCAGCCGCCTTGTCGAGACCCAGTACTTC.

This clonotype was counted many times. The chain joins TRBV29-1 to TRBJ2-3, with 10 bases aligning to TRBD2. Germline V gene data show CDR1 as SQVTM and CDR2 as ANQGSEA. The CDR3 consists of 15 residues. V shed 7 bases, J shed 2 bases, and the junction held 9 bases outside the gene matches. The CDR3 DNA reads as TGCAGCGCAGTAGCTAGCGGGGGACCCACAGATACGCAGTATTTT. It yields the protein CSAVASGGPTDTQYF.

In this sample, this clonotype turned up many times. The CDR3 spells CASTSRETQYF. In nucleotides, the CDR3 is TGTGCCAGCACCTCTCGCGAGACCCAGTACTTC. The chain combines TRBV2 with TRBJ2-5; D unresolved. The germline V and J ends were trimmed by 7 bases and 5 bases, with 8 bases remaining between them. This CDR3 comprises 11 residues. The V gene's germline CDR1 is SNHLY and CDR2 FYNNEI. Combining the CDR3 with reference TRBV2 and TRBJ2-5 gives the whole variable domain EPEVTQTPSHQVTQMGQEVILRCVPISNHLYFYWYRQILGQKVEFLVSFYNNEISEKSEIFDDQFSVERPDGSNFTLKIRSTKLEDSAMYFCASTSRETQYFGPGTRLLVL.

In this sample, this clonotype turned up a few times. This chain connects TRBV13 to TRBJ1-1; TRBD1 matches at 7 bases. V trimming: 5 bases; J trimming: 5 bases; junction bases outside the gene matches: 11. CDR1 is PRHDT, CDR2 FYEKMQ, per germline (reference sequence). CDR3 length: 15 amino acids. The CDR3 DNA reads as TGTGCCAGCAGCCTGGGACAGTCCGGGGTAACTGAAGCTTTCTTT. Its protein is CASSLGQSGVTEAFF. Filled out from reference TRBV13 and TRBJ1-1, the complete variable domain reads AAGVIQSPRHLIKEKRETATLKCYPIPRHDTVYWYQQGPGQDPQFLISFYEKMQSDKGSIPDRFSAQQFSDYHSELNMSSLELGDSALYFCASSLGQSGVTEAFFGQGTRLTVV.

V gene TRBV5-1 combines with J gene TRBJ1-3, with D uncertain. The CDR3 loop spans 15 amino acids. Trimming took 4 bases from V and 0 from J, leaving 11 bases between them. Germline CDR1 reads SGHRS; CDR2 reads YFSETQ. The CDR3 is CASSLNRNSGNTIYF. The CDR3 DNA sequence: TGCGCCAGCAGCCTTAACCGAAACTCTGGAAACACCATATATTTT. The variable domain in full, with the rest retrieved from reference TRBV5-1 and TRBJ1-3, is KAGVTQTPRYLIKTRGQQVTLSCSPISGHRSVSWYQQTPGQGLQFLFEYFSETQRNKGNFPGRFSGRQFSNSRSEMNVSTLELGDSALYLCASSLNRNSGNTIYFGEGSWLTVV.

The rearrangement links TRBV10-3 to TRBJ2-3; weak D call: TRBD1 (5 bases). The length of the CDR3 is 14 residues. Trimming took 6 bases from V and 2 from J, leaving 12 bases between them. Germline lookup yields CDR1 ENHRY and CDR2 SYGVKD. The CDR3 here is CAIRGAITTDTQYF. DNA for the CDR3: TGTGCCATCAGAGGGGCCATAACCACAGATACGCAGTATTTT.

The J gene is TRBJ1-1, the V gene TRBV6-6, with 10 bases matching TRBD1. This CDR3 has 17 residues. The germline CDR1 and CDR2 sequences are MNHNY and SVGAGI (reference sequence). J gave up 4 bases and V 2 bases, and 10 bases lay outside the gene matches. The CDR3 nucleotides read TGTGCCAGCAGTTACCCCAGACAGGGGGCGGCTGGCACTGAAGCTTTCTTT. Encoded protein: CASSYPRQGAAGTEAFF.

The gene calls are TRBV7-9 and TRBJ2-3; 7 bases are shared with TRBD2. V lost 6 bases, J lost 2 bases, and 11 bases stayed unmatched. There are 16 residues in the CDR3. Germline V CDR1 and CDR2: SEHNR, FQNEAQ (reference sequence). The CDR3 sequence is CASSPAGAGATDTQYF. In nucleotides, the CDR3 is TGTGCCAGCAGTCCTGCTGGGGCGGGAGCCACAGATACGCAGTATTTT. Full variable domain (rest looked up from reference TRBV7-9 and TRBJ2-3): DTGVSQNPRHKITKRGQNVTFRCDPISEHNRLYWYRQTLGQGPEFLTYFQNEAQLEKSRLLSDRFSAERPKGSFSTLEIQRTEQGDSAMYLCASSPAGAGATDTQYFGPGTRLTVL.

A note on this clonotype: This CDR3 fails to terminate in the conserved phenylalanine or tryptophan, so it likely reflects a read error. V and J are TRBV4-1 and TRBJ2-7; unclear D gene. Trimming took 0 bases from V and 1 from J, leaving 13 bases between them. CDR3 length: 16 residues. Germline loops: CDR1 MGHRA, CDR2 YSYEKL. The CDR3 sequence: CASSQDEQARSYEQYI. The CDR3 DNA is TGCGCCAGCAGCCAAGACGAACAAGCGAGGTCCTACGAGCAGTACATC.

This chain links TRBV2 with TRBJ2-1; TRBD1 aligns across 8 bases. CDR1 and CDR2 (germline): SNHLY, FYNNEI. The V gene end was trimmed by 5 bases and the J gene end by 4 bases; junction bases not matched to a gene: 7. The CDR3 has 15 amino acids. CDR3 protein: CASSKATGVYNEQFF. The CDR3 DNA sequence: TGTGCCAGCAGTAAGGCGACAGGGGTATACAATGAGCAGTTCTTC.

A few counts support this clonotype. The J gene is TRBJ1-2, the V gene TRBV9; D gene ambiguous. V was trimmed by 2 bases and J by 3 bases, leaving 8 bases between them. This CDR3 has 13 amino acids. From germline, CDR1 is SGDLS and CDR2 YYNGEE. DNA of the CDR3: TGTGCCAGCAGCGTGTCCGGGCACTATGGCTACACCTTC. As protein: CASSVSGHYGYTF.

Details on this clonotype: A read error may produce the germline difference seen at one junction end. The chain employs TRBV12-3 or TRBV12-4 and TRBJ2-2; possible D gene TRBD2, 5 bases. The length of the CDR3 is 15 residues. The CDR3 coding sequence is TGTGCCAGCAGTTTAAGGAGCCTGAACACCGGGGAGCCGTTTTTT. As protein: CASSLRSLNTGEPFF.

This clonotype has ten or more counts. This rearrangement joins TRBV11-3 to TRBJ2-5; 7 bases align to TRBD2. Germline V gene data show CDR1 as SGHNT and CDR2 as YENEEA. The CDR3 length is 16 residues. V gave up 5 bases and J gave up 5 bases; unmatched junction bases: 14. This chain's CDR3 is CASSREDGPLGETQYF. Here the CDR3 DNA reads TGTGCCAGCAGCCGGGAGGACGGCCCTCTGGGGGAGACCCAGTACTTC.

The chain is built from TRBV20-1 and TRBJ2-7; D gene uncertain. The CDR3 is 13 residues long. Germline values: CDR1 DFQATT, CDR2 SNEGSKA (reference sequence). The germline V and J ends were trimmed by 3 bases and 6 bases, with 15 bases remaining between them. DNA of the CDR3: TGCAGTGCTAGGACCAACGTGGACGGCGAGCAGTACTTC. Encoded protein: CSARTNVDGEQYF.

Regarding this clonotype: The junction departs from the called germline gene at one end, perhaps through a read error. The rearrangement links TRBV11-2 to TRBJ2-3, with a possible D match to TRBD2 (5 bases). This CDR3 spans 12 amino acids. Germline V lookup: CDR1 SGHAT, CDR2 FQNNGV. CDR3 nucleotides: TGTGCCAGCAGCTTTACGGACTCCAAGCATCTTTTT. It yields the protein CASSFTDSKHLF.

This sequence joins TRBV9 and TRBJ2-7; TRBD1 aligns across 7 bases. The V segment lost 3 bases and the J segment 3 bases; nucleotides outside the gene matches: 9. This CDR3 has 15 amino acids. Germline CDR1 reads SGDLS; CDR2 reads YYNGEE. CDR3 loop: CASSATLTGYYEQYF. DNA for the CDR3: TGTGCCAGCAGCGCCACCCTGACAGGGTACTACGAGCAGTACTTC.

J is TRBJ2-7 and V is TRBV5-1; a possible D gene is TRBD2 (5 bases). This CDR3 is 14 amino acids long. Trimming stripped 10 bases from V and 4 bases from J, with 21 bases between. From germline, CDR1 is SGHRS and CDR2 YFSETQ. Written as DNA, the CDR3 is TGCGCCGCTGCGACCCGAGCGAGACTATACGAGCAGTACTTC. This gives the protein CAAATRARLYEQYF.

CDR3 region: CASSPYSGRETQYF. CDR3 in DNA: TGTGCCAGCAGCCCCTATTCAGGGAGAGAGACCCAGTACTTC. This sequence joins TRBV7-2 and TRBJ2-5; the D call may be TRBD1 or TRBD2 (5 bases each). The CDR3 covers 14 residues. V gave up 5 bases and J gave up 4 bases, with 14 bases separating them. Looked up from germline, CDR1 is SGHTA and CDR2 is FQGNSA.

This clonotype was seen only a few times. This rearrangement joins TRBV2 to TRBJ2-2, with D unclear. This CDR3 contains 15 residues. Germline CDR1 SNHLY, CDR2 FYNNEI. The germline V and J ends were trimmed by 6 bases and 0 bases, with 11 bases remaining between them. The CDR3 protein is CASRDGPSNTGELFF. The DNA of the CDR3 is TGTGCCAGCAGGGACGGACCATCGAACACCGGGGAGCTGTTTTTT.

There are a few counts of this clonotype. The chain is built from TRBV20-1 and TRBJ2-1, with TRBD2 matching 13 bases. CDR1 and CDR2 from the germline V gene are DFQATT and SNEGSKA (reference sequence). The CDR3 length is 15 residues. Trimming at V came to 6 bases and at J to 6 bases, leaving 8 bases not matched to a gene. CDR3 in amino acids: CSAGRGLAGLNEQFF. The CDR3 nucleotides are TGCAGTGCGGGGCGGGGACTAGCGGGACTCAATGAGCAGTTCTTC.

This clonotype has more than one count but fewer than ten. V is TRBV6-5 and J is TRBJ2-5; D possibly corresponds to TRBD2 (6 bases). V gave up 2 bases and J gave up 4 bases, with 14 bases separating them. From germline, CDR1 is MNHEY and CDR2 SVGAGI. The CDR3 runs to 15 residues. CDR3: CASSYRGLYGETQYF. CDR3 in DNA: TGTGCCAGCAGTTACCGAGGACTATATGGAGAGACCCAGTACTTC.

This clonotype was observed many times. The rearrangement joins TRBV6-1 to TRBJ2-2; the D is unclear. This CDR3 has 17 amino acids. Trimming cost V 0 bases and J 6 bases, with 17 bases left between them. Germline V gene sequence: CDR1 MNHNS, CDR2 SASEGT. The DNA of the CDR3 is TGTGCCAGCAGTGAAGCGCTTCTAGGGAATCGTCCCGGGGAGCTGTTTTTT. It yields the protein CASSEALLGNRPGELFF.